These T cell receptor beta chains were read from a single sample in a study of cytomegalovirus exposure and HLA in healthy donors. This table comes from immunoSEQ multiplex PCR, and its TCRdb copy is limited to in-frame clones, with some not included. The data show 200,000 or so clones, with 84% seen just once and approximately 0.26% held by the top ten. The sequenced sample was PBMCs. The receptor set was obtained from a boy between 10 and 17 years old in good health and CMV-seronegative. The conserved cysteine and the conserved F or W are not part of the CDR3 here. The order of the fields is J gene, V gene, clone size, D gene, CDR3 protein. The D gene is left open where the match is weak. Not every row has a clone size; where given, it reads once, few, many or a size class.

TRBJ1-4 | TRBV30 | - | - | AWSMEGGINEKLF
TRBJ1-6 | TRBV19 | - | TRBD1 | ASSQGRDSYNSPLH
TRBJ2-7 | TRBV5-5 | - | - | ASSLEQHYEQY
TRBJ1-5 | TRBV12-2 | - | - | ASRLKTAENQPQH
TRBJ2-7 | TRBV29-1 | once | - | SVGGSHEQY
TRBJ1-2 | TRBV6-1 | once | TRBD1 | ASSHSGQGYGYT
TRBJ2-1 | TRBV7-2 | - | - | ASSSHAGLNEQF
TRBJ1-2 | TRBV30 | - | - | AWGGSLDRGYGYT
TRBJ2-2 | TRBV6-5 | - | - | ASSAYTANTGELF
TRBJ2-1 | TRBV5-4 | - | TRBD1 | AINRGTGTSEQF
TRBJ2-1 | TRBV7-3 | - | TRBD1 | ASSLPGQKNEQF
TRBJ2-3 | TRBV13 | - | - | ASSLARVTDTQY
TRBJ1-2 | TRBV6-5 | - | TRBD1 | ASSRQGAGGYT
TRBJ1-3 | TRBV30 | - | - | AWIPRLGRARNTIY
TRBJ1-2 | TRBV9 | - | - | ASSPESTPNYGYT
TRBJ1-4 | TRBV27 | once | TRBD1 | ASSLQGAREKLF
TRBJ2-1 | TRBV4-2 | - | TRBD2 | ASSLHPETSGRGTYNEQF
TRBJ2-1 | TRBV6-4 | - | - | ASSDGSYNEQF
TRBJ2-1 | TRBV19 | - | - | ASSMLVGVGEQF
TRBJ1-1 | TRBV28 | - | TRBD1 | ASSLTGWNTEAF
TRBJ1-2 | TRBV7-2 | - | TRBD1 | ASSLSLRDSNYGYT
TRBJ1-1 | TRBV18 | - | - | ASSPPQGTEAF
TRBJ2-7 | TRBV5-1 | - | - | ASSLEASFYEQY
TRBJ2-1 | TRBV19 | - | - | ASSISRTTDNEQF
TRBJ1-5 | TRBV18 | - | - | ASSPWVRRRKNQPQH
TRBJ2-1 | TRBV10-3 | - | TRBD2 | AIRGGTSGEIQDEQF
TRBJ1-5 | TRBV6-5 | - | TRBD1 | ASRGTGVQPQH
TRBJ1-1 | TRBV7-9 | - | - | ASSLGQSTEAF
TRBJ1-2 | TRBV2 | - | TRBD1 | ASSELWLDDRVRGYT
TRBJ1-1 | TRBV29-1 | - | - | SVARKEAF
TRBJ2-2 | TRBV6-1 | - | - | ASSAPVRSANTGELF
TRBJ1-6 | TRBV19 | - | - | ASSQQGRPYNSPLH
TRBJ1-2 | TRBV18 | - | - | ASSPQAGGYT
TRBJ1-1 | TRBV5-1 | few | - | ASSLALLSMAF
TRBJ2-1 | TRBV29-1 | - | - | SVGRVEQF
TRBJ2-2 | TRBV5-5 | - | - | ASSTPSTVANTGELF
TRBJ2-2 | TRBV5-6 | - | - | ASSLGGRTGELF
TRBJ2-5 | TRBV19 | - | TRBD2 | ASSIESGGARKETQY
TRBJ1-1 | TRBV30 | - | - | AWSRNRNTEAF
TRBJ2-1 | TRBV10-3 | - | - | AISESFSDYNEQF
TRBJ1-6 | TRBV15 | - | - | ATSGTPGYAPLH
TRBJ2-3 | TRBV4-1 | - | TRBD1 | ASSHTPGQGAADTQY
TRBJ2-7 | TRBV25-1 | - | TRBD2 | ASRTSGLYEQY
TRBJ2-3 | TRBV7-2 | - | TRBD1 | ASSFDRGKADTQY
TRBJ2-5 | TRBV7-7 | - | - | ASSLDLRETQY
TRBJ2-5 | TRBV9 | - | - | ASSVGRMETQY
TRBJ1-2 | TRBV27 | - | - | ASSLSSADRGYT
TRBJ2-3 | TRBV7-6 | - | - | ASSPSGASADTQY
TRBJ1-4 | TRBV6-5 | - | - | ASSQRWGEGEKLF
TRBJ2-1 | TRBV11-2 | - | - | ASSLDSGSENEQF
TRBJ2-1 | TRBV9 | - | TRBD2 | ASSVLSGRNGEQF